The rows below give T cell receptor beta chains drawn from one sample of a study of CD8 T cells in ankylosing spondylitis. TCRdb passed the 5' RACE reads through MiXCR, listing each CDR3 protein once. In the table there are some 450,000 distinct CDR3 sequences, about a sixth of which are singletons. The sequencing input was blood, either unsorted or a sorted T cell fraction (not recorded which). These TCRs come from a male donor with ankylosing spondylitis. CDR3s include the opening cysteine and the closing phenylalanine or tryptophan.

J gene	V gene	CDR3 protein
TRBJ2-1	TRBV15	CATSASLAGPERNEQFF
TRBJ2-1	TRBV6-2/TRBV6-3	CASSWYGTRVNEQFF
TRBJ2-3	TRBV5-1	CASSLAQRGSTDTQYF
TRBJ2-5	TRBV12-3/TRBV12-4	CASSLGTLAGGIQETQYF
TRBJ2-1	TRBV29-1	CSVGFPYNEQFF
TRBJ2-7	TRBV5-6	CASSFERHEQYF
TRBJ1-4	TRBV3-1	CASSQADRSEKLFF
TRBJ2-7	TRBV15	CATSREQSYEQYF
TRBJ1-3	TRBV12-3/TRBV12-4	CASSLVLQFSGNTIYF
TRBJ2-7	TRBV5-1	CASSFGEYRAYEQYF
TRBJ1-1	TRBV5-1	CASSFGPPGTEAFF
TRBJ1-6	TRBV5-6	CASSRPTGENSPLHF
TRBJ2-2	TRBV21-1	CASSKALSWQGTGELFF
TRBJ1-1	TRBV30	CAWKGVITEAFF
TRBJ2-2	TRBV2	CASRARDQNTGELFF
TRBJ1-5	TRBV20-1	CSARVAPAGPQHF
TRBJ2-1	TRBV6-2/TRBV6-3	CASTNGQGIYNEQFF
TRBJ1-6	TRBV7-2	CASSLLGFGSPLHF
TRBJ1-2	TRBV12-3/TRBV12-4	CASSTQGAILGYTF
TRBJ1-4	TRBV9	CASSPGGGDEKLFF
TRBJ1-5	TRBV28	CATVKGKQNQPQHF
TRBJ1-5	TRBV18	CASSRGTGDQPQHF
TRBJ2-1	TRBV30	CAWGGGTGVPDEQFF
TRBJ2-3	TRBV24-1	CATSDSSTSGRARTQYF
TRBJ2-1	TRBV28	CASSSGASGSYNEQFF
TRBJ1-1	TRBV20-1	CSAPRRGSRNTEAFF
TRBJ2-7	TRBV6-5	CASSYSRFRGEQYF
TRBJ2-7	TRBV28	CASSKLLAGGGYEQYF
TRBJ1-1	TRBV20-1	CSARFGDTEAFF
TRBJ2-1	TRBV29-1	CSVTGSGTGGYNEQFF
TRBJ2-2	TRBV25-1	CASTPGGPGELFF
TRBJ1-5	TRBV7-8	CASSQRGQGRFQPQHF
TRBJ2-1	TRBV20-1	CSAPTRAGNEQFF
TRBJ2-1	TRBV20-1	CSAKGTSERFSSYNEQFF
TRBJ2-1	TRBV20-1	CSARDRTSRSYNEQFF
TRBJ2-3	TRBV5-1	CASSAPDGASTDTQYF
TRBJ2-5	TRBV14	CASSLRWDGRQETQYF
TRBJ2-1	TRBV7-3	CASSRTSSGYNEQFF
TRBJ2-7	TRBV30	CAWRDPRGRGYEQYF
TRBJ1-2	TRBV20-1	CSARDRTSNYGYTF
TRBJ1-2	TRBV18	CASSPGGAFYGYTF
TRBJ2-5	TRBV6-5	CASSYSRLARETQYF
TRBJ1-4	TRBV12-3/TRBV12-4	CASSLARGRGKLFF
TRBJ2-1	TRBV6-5	CASRRRDGEQFF
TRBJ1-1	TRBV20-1	CSAPRDSQRAFF
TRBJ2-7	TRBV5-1	CASSLVTGKDTYEQYF
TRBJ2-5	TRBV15	CATSGQMGVTQYF
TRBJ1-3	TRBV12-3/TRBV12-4	CASSFAVPGNTIYF
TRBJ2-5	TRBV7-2	CASSLAWQETQYF